These 20 T cell receptor beta chains came from one sample sequenced in a study of T cells after yellow fever vaccination. One entry per CDR3 protein results from TCRdb running MiXCR on the 5' RACE reads. In the table there are roughly 99,000 distinct CDR3 sequences, 5.8% of which are singletons. Sequences were derived from CD8+ T cells sorted from PBMCs, sampled 10 days after the yellow fever booster vaccination. These receptor sequences come from a man aged 18 to 30 who received the YFV17D yellow fever vaccine.

Many counts were recorded for this clonotype. This chain joins TRBV10-3 and TRBJ2-5; D is ambiguous. V lost 4 bases, J lost 0 bases, and 9 bases lay in between. Germline assignment: CDR1 ENHRY and CDR2 SYGVKD. The CDR3 sequence is 14 residues long. DNA of the CDR3: TGTGCCATCAGTGGGAATCCTTACCAAGAGACCCAGTACTTC. Protein: CAISGNPYQETQYF.

The V and J genes are TRBV6-1 and TRBJ2-3; TRBD1 agrees at 10 bases. Germline V CDR1 and CDR2: MNHNS, SASEGT. V lost 2 bases to trimming and J lost 0 bases; unmatched junction nucleotides: 5. The CDR3 length is 17 residues. This chain's CDR3 is CASSEWTGGPSTDTQYF. The CDR3 DNA is TGTGCCAGCAGTGAATGGACAGGGGGTCCTAGCACAGATACGCAGTATTTT.

This clonotype was picked up a small number of times. The V call is TRBV7-9, the J call TRBJ1-2, with TRBD1 matching 8 bases. Germline CDR1 and CDR2: SEHNR and FQNEAQ (reference sequence). The CDR3 spans 13 residues. The V gene end was trimmed by 3 bases and the J gene end by 8 bases; junction bases not matched to a gene: 5. The CDR3 DNA is TGTGCCAGCAGCTTTTCGACAGGGGAGGGCTACACCTTC. The encoded protein is CASSFSTGEGYTF.

This clonotype was picked up a small number of times. V usage is TRBV12-3 or TRBV12-4 and J usage is TRBJ1-2; tentative D call: TRBD1 (5 bases). The CDR3 has 13 residues. V was trimmed by 6 bases and J by 6 bases, leaving 14 bases between them. CDR3 bases: TGTGCCAGCAGAGGACCGGTGGGGGATGGCTACACCTTC. Amino acids: CASRGPVGDGYTF.

There are many counts of this clonotype. This sequence joins TRBV18 and TRBJ2-5; D gene ambiguous. Trimming took 0 bases from V and 4 from J, leaving 6 bases between them. Germline CDR1 reads KGHSH; CDR2 reads LQKENI. The CDR3 runs to 13 residues. CDR3 in amino acids: CASSPPTLETQYF. The CDR3, as DNA: TGTGCCAGCTCACCACCGACTCTAGAGACCCAGTACTTC.

CDR3 sequence (DNA): TGTGCCAGCAGTTATTGGGCAGAACCCGGGGAGCTGTTTTTT. The encoded protein is CASSYWAEPGELFF. The chain has TRBV6-2 or TRBV6-3 and TRBJ2-2; D is uncertain. Trimming took off 3 bases at V and 6 bases at J, with 11 bases between the two ends. From germline, CDR1 is MNHEY and CDR2 SVGEGT. The CDR3 length is 14 residues.

This clonotype was seen a handful of times. The chain carries TRBV20-1 and TRBJ2-7; no definite D call. Trimming stripped 2 bases from V and 0 bases from J, with 11 bases between. This CDR3 comprises 14 residues. The germline V gene has CDR1 DFQATT and CDR2 SNEGSKA (reference sequence). CDR3: CSARKDWSSYEQYF. In nucleotides, the CDR3 is TGCAGTGCTAGAAAAGACTGGAGCTCCTACGAGCAGTACTTC.

This clonotype was seen repeatedly, ten times or more. This chain connects TRBV4-1 to TRBJ2-2; no definite D call. The CDR3 loop spans 14 amino acids. V was cut by 1 base and J by 0 bases, with 3 bases left in between. In germline, CDR1 is MGHRA, CDR2 YSYEKL. CDR3 sequence (DNA): TGCGCCAGCAGCCAAGCTTCGAACACCGGGGAGCTGTTTTTT. Amino acids: CASSQASNTGELFF.

This clonotype has ten or more counts. The chain employs TRBV7-6 and TRBJ2-7; possible D gene TRBD2, 5 bases. Germline-derived CDR1 and CDR2 are SGHVS and FNYEAQ. V lost 4 bases, J lost 5 bases, and 18 bases lay in between. The CDR3 consists of 15 residues. The CDR3: CASSSTPVRGDEQYF. CDR3 coding DNA: TGTGCCAGCAGCTCCACTCCTGTCCGGGGTGACGAGCAGTACTTC. Based on the CDR3 plus reference TRBV7-6 and TRBJ2-7, the full variable domain is GAGVSQSPRYKVTKRGQDVALRCDPISGHVSLYWYRQALGQGPEFLTYFNYEAQQDKSGLPNDRFSAERPEGSISTLTIQRTEQRDSAMYRCASSSTPVRGDEQYFGPGTRLTVT.

The genes are TRBV7-6 and TRBJ2-2, with TRBD1 matching over 11 bases. Germline V gives CDR1 SGHVS, CDR2 FNYEAQ. J gave up 5 bases and V 5 bases, and 4 bases lay outside the gene matches. The CDR3 consists of 15 residues. DNA of the CDR3: TGTGCCAGCAGCGCCGGGACAGGGGGTACCGGGGAGCTGTTTTTT. This encodes CASSAGTGGTGELFF.

The chain carries TRBV4-1 and TRBJ2-2; D remains unclear. The CDR3 is 13 amino acids. Germline assignment: CDR1 MGHRA and CDR2 YSYEKL. Trimming left V 4 bases short and J 5 bases short, with 8 bases between. In DNA, the CDR3 is TGCGCCAGCAGCCCTATCCCGACCGGGGAGCTGTTTTTT. It yields the protein CASSPIPTGELFF.

In its sample, this clonotype was seen a few times. V usage is TRBV7-9 and J usage is TRBJ2-1; maybe TRBD1 (7 bases). The germline CDR1 and CDR2 sequences are SEHNR and FQNEAQ (reference sequence). V dropped 6 bases and J dropped 15 bases, with 18 bases sitting between them. This CDR3 contains 12 residues. CDR3 bases: TGTGCCAGCAGGGCGGGACAGACTATTTGGTTCTTC. The encoded protein is CASRAGQTIWFF.

Only a few counts were recorded for this clonotype. V usage is TRBV29-1 and J usage is TRBJ1-5; no reliable D call. The germline V and J ends were trimmed by 2 bases and 4 bases, with 12 bases remaining between them. The CDR3 has 14 residues. CDR1 SQVTM and CDR2 ANQGSEA come from the germline V gene. CDR3 region: CSVEKGVENQPQHF. The DNA of the CDR3 is TGCAGCGTTGAAAAGGGAGTTGAAAATCAGCCCCAGCATTTT.

V usage is TRBV27 and J usage is TRBJ1-1; D is undetermined. V was shortened by 4 bases and J by 1 base, with 7 bases between the two germline ends. The germline V gene has CDR1 MNHEY and CDR2 SMNVEV (reference sequence). There are 13 residues in the CDR3. Written as DNA, the CDR3 is TGTGCCAGCAGTTGGGCAGCGAACACTGAAGCTTTCTTT. Protein product: CASSWAANTEAFF.

The gene calls are TRBV5-5 and TRBJ2-7; possibly TRBD1 for D (5 bases). This CDR3 has 14 amino acids. Per the germline V gene, CDR1 is SGHKS and CDR2 is YYEKEE (reference sequence). V was trimmed by 1 base and J by 1 base, leaving 9 bases between them. The CDR3 loop is CASSLYQGSYEQYV. The CDR3 nucleotides are TGTGCCAGCAGCTTGTATCAGGGATCCTACGAGCAGTACGTC.

J is TRBJ2-1 and V is TRBV7-2; unclear D gene. Trimming stripped 6 bases from V and 0 bases from J, with 12 bases between. Germline V CDR1 and CDR2: SGHTA, FQGNSA. CDR3 size: 15 residues. CDR3 protein: CASSYYWSSYNEQFF. DNA of the CDR3: TGTGCCAGCAGTTATTACTGGTCCTCCTACAATGAGCAGTTCTTC.

This clonotype appeared a few times. The genes are TRBV19 and TRBJ2-2; D not certain. Germline lookup yields CDR1 LNHDA and CDR2 SQIVND (reference sequence). The germline V and J ends were trimmed by 3 bases and 6 bases, with 11 bases remaining between them. This CDR3 is built from 14 residues. CDR3 in amino acids: CASSMGQVPGELFF. CDR3 nucleotides: TGTGCCAGTAGTATGGGCCAGGTTCCCGGGGAGCTGTTTTTT. Filled out from reference TRBV19 and TRBJ2-2, the complete variable domain reads DGGITQSPKYLFRKEGQNVTLSCEQNLNHDAMYWYRQDPGQGLRLIYYSQIVNDFQKGDIAEGYSVSREKKESFPLTVTSAQKNPTAFYLCASSMGQVPGELFFGEGSRLTVL.

In its sample, this clonotype was seen a few times. The J gene is TRBJ1-2, the V gene TRBV2, with TRBD1 as a possible D gene (5 bases). The CDR3 runs to 14 residues. CDR1 and CDR2 (germline): SNHLY, FYNNEI. V dropped 7 bases and J dropped 8 bases, with 20 bases sitting between them. CDR3 DNA sequence: TGTGCCAGCACCCCCCGGACACCGCCGCGCGGCTACACCTTC. It encodes CASTPRTPPRGYTF.

This chain links TRBV4-1 with TRBJ2-7, with D possibly matching TRBD2 (7 bases). Trimming took off 0 bases at V and 3 bases at J, with 15 bases between the two ends. The CDR3 extends over 16 amino acids. Germline CDR1 and CDR2: MGHRA and YSYEKL. CDR3 region: CASSQDGGGLYYEQYF. The CDR3 coding sequence is TGCGCCAGCAGCCAAGATGGCGGGGGCCTTTACTACGAGCAGTACTTC.

This clonotype showed up just a few times. The V gene is TRBV25-1, the J gene TRBJ2-1, with 9 bases lining up with TRBD1. This CDR3 has 13 residues. After removal of 6 bases from V and 7 bases from J, the junction contained 4 bases not matched to a gene. The germline CDR1 and CDR2 sequences are MGHDK and SYGVNS. CDR3 residues: CASRGTGRNEQFF. In nucleotides, the CDR3 is TGTGCCAGCAGAGGGACAGGGCGGAATGAGCAGTTCTTC.